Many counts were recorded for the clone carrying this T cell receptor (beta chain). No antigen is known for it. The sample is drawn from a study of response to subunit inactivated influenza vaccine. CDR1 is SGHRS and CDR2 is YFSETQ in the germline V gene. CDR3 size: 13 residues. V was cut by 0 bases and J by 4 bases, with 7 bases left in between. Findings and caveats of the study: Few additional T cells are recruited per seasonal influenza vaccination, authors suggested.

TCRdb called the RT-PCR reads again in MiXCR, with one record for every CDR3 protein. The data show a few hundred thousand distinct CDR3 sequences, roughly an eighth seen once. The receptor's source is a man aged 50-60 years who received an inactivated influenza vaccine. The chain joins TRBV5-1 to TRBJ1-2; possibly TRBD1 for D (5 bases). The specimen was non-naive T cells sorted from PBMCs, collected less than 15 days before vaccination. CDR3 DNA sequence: TGCGCCAGCAGCTTGGGACAGACCTATGGCTACACCTTC. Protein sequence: CASSLGQTYGYTF.